This TCR beta chain stems from a study of T-cell reconstitution after alpha-beta-depleted transplantation in children (dated by TCRdb to 2016 to 2017). About the full investigation: The study quantitatively tracked T-cell immune reconstitution after TCRalphabeta/CD19-depleted allogeneic hematopoietic cell transplantation in children using TCR repertoire profiling.

CDR1 and CDR2 are drawn from the germline V gene: KGHDR, SFDVKD. The CDR3 holds 11 amino acids from the cysteine to the phenylalanine. Just the 33-base CDR3 DNA is kept, in frame starting at base 1. The junction carries 7 bases between V and J, which are trimmed by 4 bases and 10 bases respectively. General study outcomes and caveats: Apparently early alphabetaT-cell count recovery about two months after transplant reportedly relied on only several hundred rapidly expanded clones derived from non-depleted graft cells. Over subsequent months, a decline in hyperexpanded clone frequencies was noted, and after one year, T-cell counts and TCRbeta diversity were mostly ascribed to newly produced T cells. In some patients, high TCRbeta diversity at day 60 was attributed to recipient T cells and intrathymic progenitors that had survived conditioning.

Interpreted using the paper, the treatment or condition label stands for: allogeneic hematopoietic cell transplantation with graft depleted of TCRalphabeta T cells and CD19 B cells. Transplant recipients were children who received TCRalphabeta/CD19-depleted allogeneic hematopoietic cell grafts. This clonotype was detected many times. Which antigen it targets is not known. No much larger clone exists at a distance of one base, and base qualities are not known. Library creation used PCR. Sequencer: Illumina HiSeq 2500. TCR libraries were prepared with molecular barcoding, using unique molecular identifiers to normalize TCRbeta repertoire quantification. TCRdb handled the public reads itself, with Q25 trimming in fastp and clone calling in MiXCR, and kept productive beta chains. Records with the same CDR3 protein are collapsed into one entry carrying the most frequent genes and DNA. A total of more than 200,000 distinct CDR3 sequences appear in this sample, approximately 8% of them only once. The ten largest clones capture approximately 40% of the sample.

This specimen was PBMCs, mostly from graft donor cells, taken 360 days after TCRalphabeta/CD19-depleted stem cell transplant. The sequence came from a male patient aged 2 to 9 who had a stem cell transplant for acute myeloid leukemia, so the T cells may come from the graft donor. This chain is built from TRBV24-1 and TRBJ2-1; a confident D gene designation cannot be given. The nucleotide sequence is TGTGCCACCAGTGACCAACAAGAGCAGTTCTTC. This encodes CATSDQQEQFF.